The rows below give T cell receptor beta chains drawn from one sample of a study of T cell responses to AZD1222 COVID-19 vaccine. The data were produced by immunoSEQ multiplex PCR, yet TCRdb's version contains in-frame clones alone and is incomplete. The sample has over 130,000 clones; around 92% are singletons. The input for sequencing was peripheral blood, taken 28 days after the second AZD1222 dose. These receptors all stem from an adult who received the AZD1222 COVID-19 vaccine. Each CDR3 is given with its conserved first and last residue. D genes are given only for firm matches. Clone size, where shown, is once, few, many, or a class for clones that have expanded.

len	d_gene	abundance	v_gene	j_gene	CDR3nt	CDR3aa
15	TRBD1	NA	TRBV15	TRBJ1-2	TGTGCCACCAGCAGAGGCCGACAGGGAGCCTATGGCTACACCTTC	CATSRGRQGAYGYTF
14	NA	NA	TRBV5-1	TRBJ1-2	TGCGCCAGCAGCTTTGACGGGACCCTCTATGGCTACACCTTC	CASSFDGTLYGYTF
13	NA	once	TRBV14	TRBJ2-1	TGTGCCAGCAGCCAACAGGGCAGGTGGGAGCAGTTCTTC	CASSQQGRWEQFF
14	NA	NA	TRBV13	TRBJ1-2	TGTGCCAGCAGCTTCAGGCGGGGGTTCTATGGCTACACCTTC	CASSFRRGFYGYTF
15	TRBD1	NA	TRBV28	TRBJ2-5	TGTGCCAGCAGTTCATGGGGACAGATACAAGAGACCCAGTACTTC	CASSSWGQIQETQYF
14	NA	NA	TRBV6-1	TRBJ2-7	TGTGCCAGCAGTGAACTCTCGGGCTGGTACGAGCAGTACTTC	CASSELSGWYEQYF
15	NA	NA	TRBV19	TRBJ1-3	TGTGCCAGTAGCCAGACGGTCATCTCAAGAAACACCATATATTTT	CASSQTVISRNTIYF
15	TRBD1	NA	TRBV5-1	TRBJ1-5	TGCGCCAGCAGCGCCGGGACAGAGAGCAATCAGCCCCAGCATTTT	CASSAGTESNQPQHF
11	NA	NA	TRBV6-1	TRBJ1-6	TGTGCCAGCAGTGACAATTCACCCCTCCACTTT	CASSDNSPLHF
14	TRBD2	NA	TRBV28	TRBJ2-7	TGTGCCAGCAGTTTTCTAGCGGGAGGCTACGAGCAGTACTTC	CASSFLAGGYEQYF
17	TRBD2	once	TRBV19	TRBJ2-7	TGTGCCAGTAGTATGGAGCGGGACCCCACCTCCCAATACGAGCAGTACTTC	CASSMERDPTSQYEQYF
15	NA	NA	TRBV10-3	TRBJ2-5	TGTGCCATCAGTGGACCCTTGTCGGGCCAAGAGACCCAGTACTTC	CAISGPLSGQETQYF
16	NA	NA	TRBV28	TRBJ1-1	TGTGCCAGCAGTACCCCACCTCGGGAAGGAGAAACTGAAGCTTTCTTT	CASSTPPREGETEAFF
18	NA	NA	TRBV19	TRBJ1-5	TGTGCCAGTAGTACCCACGGACCGGAGGCTTATAGCAATCAGCCCCAGCATTTT	CASSTHGPEAYSNQPQHF
15	TRBD1	NA	TRBV19	TRBJ1-1	TGTGCCAGTAGACGACAGGGAGGGGTGAACACTGAAGCTTTCTTT	CASRRQGGVNTEAFF
15	NA	once	TRBV27	TRBJ1-3	TGTGCCAGCAGTGGGGATCGGGGCCCTGGAAACACCATATATTTT	CASSGDRGPGNTIYF
18	NA	NA	TRBV7-9	TRBJ1-6	TGTGCCAGCAGCTTAGTGGTGCTCTTGAGCTCCTATAATTCACCCCTCCACTTT	CASSLVVLLSSYNSPLHF
13	TRBD2	once	TRBV5-4	TRBJ2-1	TGTGCCAGCAGCGGGGGGACTAGCGATGAGCAGTTCTTC	CASSGGTSDEQFF
14	TRBD1	NA	TRBV10-3	TRBJ2-7	TGTGCCATCTCGTCGGGACAGGGGGCTAGCGAGCAGTACTTC	CAISSGQGASEQYF
15	NA	NA	TRBV28	TRBJ1-5	TGTGCCAGCAGTTCCGGGGGGGCAATCAATCAGCCCCAGCATTTT	CASSSGGAINQPQHF
12	NA	NA	TRBV3-1/TRBV3-2	TRBJ2-7	TGTGCCAGCAGCCAACCCGCAGGCGAGCAGTACTTC	CASSQPAGEQYF
15	TRBD2	NA	TRBV5-4	TRBJ2-1	TGTGCCAGCAGCTTCCCACGGGAGGGTATTAATGAGCAGTTCTTC	CASSFPREGINEQFF
13	NA	NA	TRBV18	TRBJ1-1	TGTGCCAGCTCAGCATCGGAGGTTCTTGAAGCTTTCTTT	CASSASEVLEAFF
16	NA	NA	TRBV19	TRBJ2-3	TGTGCCAGTAGTATAAATCGAGCGATTAGCACAGATACGCAGTATTTT	CASSINRAISTDTQYF
14	TRBD2	NA	TRBV5-1	TRBJ2-7	TGCGCCAGCAGCTGGGGTAGCGGGAGCTACGAGCAGTACTTC	CASSWGSGSYEQYF
15	TRBD1	once	TRBV11-2	TRBJ1-6	TGTGCCAGCAGCTTAAGCGGACAGGATAATTCACCCCTCCACTTT	CASSLSGQDNSPLHF
15	TRBD2	NA	TRBV6-5	TRBJ2-7	TGTGCCAGCAGAGGGACTAGCGGGAGTATCTACGAGCAGTACTTC	CASRGTSGSIYEQYF
16	TRBD1	NA	TRBV6-1	TRBJ1-2	TGTGCCAGCAGTGAAGCGCGGGACAGGGGAGACTATGGCTACACCTTC	CASSEARDRGDYGYTF
13	NA	NA	TRBV6-5	TRBJ1-4	TGTGCCAGCAGTTCAGGGAGGGGTGAAAAACTGTTTTTT	CASSSGRGEKLFF
13	NA	NA	TRBV13	TRBJ1-2	TGTGCCAGCAGCCTGGCCGTGGGGGATGGCTACACCTTC	CASSLAVGDGYTF
12	NA	NA	TRBV30	TRBJ1-2	TGTGCCTGGGGTGGAGGTCACTATGGCTACACCTTC	CAWGGGHYGYTF
16	NA	NA	TRBV6-6	TRBJ2-6	TGTGCCAGCAGCCCCCACGGGGGTACCGGGGCCAACGTCCTGACTTTC	CASSPHGGTGANVLTF
15	TRBD1	NA	TRBV7-3	TRBJ2-2	TGTGCCAGCAGGACCGGGACAGGGGGCACCGGGGAGCTGTTTTTT	CASRTGTGGTGELFF
17	TRBD1	NA	TRBV28	TRBJ1-6	TGTGCCAGCAGACCTACCGGGACAGGGGGCGATCATTCACCCCTCCACTTT	CASRPTGTGGDHSPLHF
12	NA	NA	TRBV27	TRBJ2-5	TGTGCCAGCAGTTACCCCCGAGAGACCCAGTACTTC	CASSYPRETQYF
20	TRBD2	NA	TRBV9	TRBJ2-3	TGTGCCAGCAGCGTAGAGGGCAGGGGACGGACTAGCGGATACACAGATACGCAGTATTTT	CASSVEGRGRTSGYTDTQYF
15	NA	NA	TRBV2	TRBJ1-6	TGTGCCAGCGTCCGGGACGGAGTTTTGAATTCACCCCTCCACTTT	CASVRDGVLNSPLHF
14	NA	NA	TRBV7-2	TRBJ2-2	TGTGCCAGCAGCTTAGATTACGGGGCTGGGGAGCTGTTTTTT	CASSLDYGAGELFF
13	NA	NA	TRBV28	TRBJ1-2	TGTGCCAGCACCGGCAACAGCTTCTATGGCTACACCTTC	CASTGNSFYGYTF
17	TRBD1	NA	TRBV6-1	TRBJ1-5	TGTGCCAGCAGTGAAGCCCCGACAGGGGAGGGGAATCAGCCCCAGCATTTT	CASSEAPTGEGNQPQHF
13	TRBD2	NA	TRBV27	TRBJ2-7	TGTGCCACCGGGACTAGCGGGCCCTACGAGCAGTACTTC	CATGTSGPYEQYF
14	NA	NA	TRBV28	TRBJ2-1	TGTGCCAGCAGTTTACCCCTCCGGCGGAATGAGCAGTTCTTC	CASSLPLRRNEQFF
15	NA	few	TRBV5-1	TRBJ1-1	TGCGCCAGCTCCTTGGACGGAATACCGAACACTGAAGCTTTCTTT	CASSLDGIPNTEAFF
13	NA	NA	TRBV6-1	TRBJ2-7	TGTGCCAGCAGTGAGGGGGGATACTACGAGCAGTACTTC	CASSEGGYYEQYF
17	TRBD1	NA	TRBV7-8	TRBJ1-2	TGTGCCAGCAGCTACAGGCCACAGGGGGAGGGGAACTATGGCTACACCTTC	CASSYRPQGEGNYGYTF
12	NA	NA	TRBV28	TRBJ1-2	TGTGCCAGCAGTTTCCAAAGCGGTGGCTACACCTTC	CASSFQSGGYTF
14	NA	NA	TRBV7-9	TRBJ2-1	TGTGCCAGCAGCTTAGCGACTAGATACAATGAGCAGTTCTTC	CASSLATRYNEQFF